One sample yielded the 2 T cell receptor beta chains listed below, sequenced in a study of shared clonotypes between healthy human individuals. The data were produced by immunoSEQ multiplex PCR, yet TCRdb's version contains in-frame clones alone and is incomplete. The sample holds roughly 1,600,000 clones, 98% to 99% seen once. The sequencing input was naive CD4+ T cells sorted from blood. Subset reported: CD45RA+ positively selected. Receptor source: a man younger than 40 in good health.

This chain connects TRBV29-1 to TRBJ2-5; D perhaps matches TRBD2 (5 bases). Between the trimmed V and J ends, which lost 3 bases and 2 bases, there was a span of 13 bases. CDR3 size: 14 residues. Germline CDR1 is SQVTM and CDR2 is ANQGSEA. For the CDR3, the DNA is TGCAGCGTTGAGCGACCCACGGGGCAAGAGACCCAGTACTTC. Protein sequence: CSVERPTGQETQYF. The variable domain in full, with the rest retrieved from reference TRBV29-1 and TRBJ2-5, is SAVISQKPSRDICQRGTSLTIQCQVDSQVTMMFWYRQQPGQSLTLIATANQGSEATYESGFVIDKFPISRPNLTFSTLTVSNMSPEDSSIYLCSVERPTGQETQYFGPGTRLLVL.

The gene calls are TRBV7-6 and TRBJ2-7; TRBD1 matches 10 bases. Germline CDR1 reads SGHVS; CDR2 reads FNYEAQ. The CDR3 runs to 16 residues. Trimming at V came to 0 bases and at J to 0 bases, leaving 2 bases not matched to a gene. CDR3 DNA sequence: TGTGCCAGCAGCTTAGCGGGACAGGGGAGCTCCTACGAGCAGTACTTC. Encoded protein: CASSLAGQGSSYEQYF.